The clone carrying this TCR beta chain has more than one count but fewer than ten. What it binds is not known. The data were taken from a study of beta chain features in type 1 diabetes. Whole-study context: Healthy donors and patients showed comparable age, gender and cell yields. The study's findings and limits: Moderate yet significant TCRB CDR3 shortening was seen in Type 1 diabetes patients in all four CD4+ subsets. With patients and controls alike, PCR might favor shorter templates to an equal degree. Insertions were fewer and deletions more numerous at VDJ junctions in type 1 diabetes patients.

The CDR3 is 14 residues long. Trimming removed 4 bases from V and 9 bases from J, with 19 bases in between. Germline CDR1 is SQVTM and CDR2 is ANQGSEA. Investigators reverse transcribed all isolated RNA, so they sequenced expressed TCRB transcripts. TCRdb's copy holds only in-frame clones and misses some; the assay was immunoSEQ multiplex PCR. The table lists more than 150,000 clones, more than 10% of them singletons, with 0.55% to 0.8% in the top ten. The specimen was central memory CD4+ T cells from blood. The chain employs TRBV29-1 and TRBJ2-1, with D perhaps TRBD2 (6 bases). The origin of this receptor is a woman under 30 in good health. Here the CDR3 reads CSVVGGGEVGEQFF. The CDR3 DNA is TGCAGCGTTGTTGGGGGAGGAGAGGTTGGTGAGCAGTTCTTC.